The 20 T cell receptor beta chains presented below share a single source sample, sequenced in a study of radiation and T cells in renal cell carcinoma. As for time point: blood 2 weeks post-SBRT. Treatment noted: 15 Gy SBRT to primary tumor, nephrectomy 4 weeks later. The protocol was immunoSEQ multiplex PCR, while the TCRdb copy is restricted to in-frame clones and leaves out a portion. Among roughly 130,000 clones listed, 88% were seen once. The sequencing here drew on blood, taken from a patient whose treatment included radiotherapy and nephrectomy. The receptor source for this set is a woman between 65 and 79 years old with renal cell carcinoma.

The rearrangement uses TRBV4-1 and TRBJ2-3; a weak D match, TRBD2 (7 bases). The CDR3 totals 16 residues. The germline CDR1 and CDR2 sequences are MGHRA and YSYEKL. V dropped 3 bases and J dropped 1 base, with 14 bases sitting between them. The CDR3 loop is CASSHHGRTGTDTQYF. Here the CDR3 DNA reads TGCGCCAGCAGCCACCACGGGAGGACAGGCACAGATACGCAGTATTTT.

The chain employs TRBV30 and TRBJ2-7; D possibly corresponds to TRBD1 (6 bases). The CDR3 length is 14 residues. Germline V gene sequence: CDR1 GTSNPN, CDR2 SVGIG (reference sequence). Between the trimmed V and J ends, which lost 0 bases and 2 bases, there was a span of 11 bases. The CDR3 DNA reads TGTGCCTGGAGTGTAGGGGGTCCAACCTACGAGCAGTACTTC. It encodes CAWSVGGPTYEQYF.

The V call is TRBV20-1, the J call TRBJ1-4; no clear D. CDR3 length: 10 residues. The germline CDR1 and CDR2 sequences are DFQATT and SNEGSKA (reference sequence). V dropped 2 bases and J dropped 8 bases, with 3 bases sitting between them. CDR3 DNA: TGCAGTGCTAGACAGGAAAAACTGTTTTTT. It specifies CSARQEKLFF.

The chain joins TRBV29-1 to TRBJ2-3; D unresolved. Germline values: CDR1 SQVTM, CDR2 ANQGSEA. The CDR3 has 14 residues. Trimming removed 6 bases from V and 4 bases from J, with 17 bases in between. DNA for the CDR3: TGCAGCGTCCGCAGCCCTGGAGTGGCAGATACGCAGTATTTT. The encoded protein is CSVRSPGVADTQYF.

The V gene is TRBV10-2, the J gene TRBJ1-6; 10 positions match TRBD1. CDR3 size: 16 residues. Losses at the gene ends were 10 bases for V and 5 bases for J; bases not matched to a gene: 11. The germline V gene encodes CDR1 WSHSY and CDR2 SAAADI. The CDR3 DNA reads as TGCGCCACACTTTCCGGGACAGGGGTCGATAATTCACCCCTCCACTTT. Protein: CATLSGTGVDNSPLHF.

The V call is TRBV27, the J call TRBJ2-7; D is possibly TRBD1 or TRBD2 (5 bases each). Germline CDR1 reads MNHEY; CDR2 reads SMNVEV (reference sequence). With 3 bases removed from V and 0 bases from J, the gap between germline ends came to 9 bases. The CDR3 has 14 residues. The chain's CDR3 is CASSFRDVSYEQYF. The CDR3 DNA sequence: TGTGCCAGCAGTTTCAGGGACGTCTCCTACGAGCAGTACTTC.

In its sample, this clone was seen a few times. V and J are TRBV28 and TRBJ1-6, with 7 bases fitting TRBD1. CDR1 and CDR2 (germline): MDHEN, SYDVKM. Trimming at V came to 5 bases and at J to 5 bases, leaving 9 bases not matched to a gene. The CDR3 runs 16 residues. In DNA form, the CDR3 reads TGTGCCAGCAGTACCCGTCGACAGGGACATAATTCACCCCTCCACTTT. Amino acids: CASSTRRQGHNSPLHF.

This clone was picked up one time. The chain combines TRBV28 with TRBJ1-4, with 8 nucleotides matching TRBD1. V lost 6 bases to trimming and J lost 0 bases; unmatched junction nucleotides: 12. This CDR3 region has 18 residues. Per germline, CDR1 MDHEN and CDR2 SYDVKM. The CDR3 sequence is CASRPLGDRPATNEKLFF. CDR3 nucleotides: TGTGCCAGCAGGCCACTCGGGGACAGGCCCGCAACTAATGAAAAACTGTTTTTT.

V usage is TRBV30 and J usage is TRBJ1-2; D ambiguous. This CDR3 contains 14 residues. Trimming removed 1 base at V and 2 bases at J, with 11 bases between. Germline V gene data show CDR1 as GTSNPN and CDR2 as SVGIG (reference sequence). In DNA form, the CDR3 reads TGTGCCTGGAGTGCCCCCGGATCAAACTATGGCTACACCTTC. It encodes CAWSAPGSNYGYTF. Full variable domain (remainder filled in from reference TRBV30 and TRBJ1-2): SQTIHQWPATLVQPVGSPLSLECTVEGTSNPNLYWYRQAAGRGLQLLFYSVGIGQISSEVPQNLSASRPQDRQFILSSKKLLLSDSGFYLCAWSAPGSNYGYTFGSGTRLTVV.

The CDR3 sequence is CAIRDGTRSLYNEQFF. The CDR3 DNA reads TGTGCCATCAGGGATGGGACAAGATCCCTCTACAATGAGCAGTTCTTC. The chain combines TRBV10-3 with TRBJ2-1; D might be TRBD1 (6 bases). With 6 bases removed from V and 3 bases from J, the gap between germline ends came to 18 bases. The germline gives CDR1 ENHRY, CDR2 SYGVKD. The CDR3 loop spans 16 amino acids.

This chain links TRBV7-2 with TRBJ2-7, with D perhaps matching TRBD1 (6 bases). The length of the CDR3 is 16 residues. Trimming removed 4 bases from V and 3 bases from J, with 19 bases in between. In germline, CDR1 is SGHTA, CDR2 FQGNSA. The DNA for the CDR3 is TGTGCCAGCAGCTCGCCGGGACACCTAACCGACTACGAGCAGTACTTC. Translating gives CASSSPGHLTDYEQYF. Full variable domain (rest looked up from reference TRBV7-2 and TRBJ2-7): GAGVSQSPSNKVTEKGKDVELRCDPISGHTALYWYRQSLGQGLEFLIYFQGNSAPDKSGLPSDRFSAERTGGSVSTLTIQRTQQEDSAVYLCASSSPGHLTDYEQYFGPGTRLTVT.

The rearrangement uses TRBV19 and TRBJ2-3; possibly TRBD1 or TRBD2 for D (6 bases each). Trimming left V 4 bases short and J 0 bases short, with 14 bases between. CDR1 and CDR2 from the germline V gene are LNHDA and SQIVND (reference sequence). The CDR3 is 16 amino acids. CDR3 sequence (DNA): TGTGCCAGTAGTAGAGGGGGGTTTACTAGCACAGATACGCAGTATTTT. The encoded protein is CASSRGGFTSTDTQYF.

The chain couples TRBV27 to TRBJ1-5; possible D gene TRBD1, 5 bases. Germline V gives CDR1 MNHEY, CDR2 SMNVEV (reference sequence). The V end lost 6 bases, the J end lost 5 bases, and 11 bases lay between the germline ends. This CDR3 is 13 amino acids long. CDR3: CASSPWGDQPQHF. CDR3 sequence (DNA): TGTGCCAGCAGCCCCTGGGGGGATCAGCCCCAGCATTTT.

V gene TRBV7-9 combines with J gene TRBJ2-2; perhaps TRBD1 as D (5 bases). With 1 base removed from V and 3 bases from J, the gap between germline ends came to 9 bases. There are 15 residues in the CDR3. Germline CDR1 SEHNR, CDR2 FQNEAQ (reference sequence). The DNA for the CDR3 is TGTGCCAGCAGCTTAGATCAGACAGACACCGGGGAGCTGTTTTTT. Translation: CASSLDQTDTGELFF.

V usage is TRBV9 and J usage is TRBJ2-7, with D tentatively TRBD2 (5 bases). Germline V CDR1 and CDR2: SGDLS, YYNGEE. This CDR3 has 12 amino acids. V lost 7 bases, J lost 6 bases, and 14 bases lay in between. CDR3 coding DNA: TGTGCCAGCTCGGGGATTTTCGGCGAGCAGTACTTC. Encoded protein: CASSGIFGEQYF.

The V and J genes are TRBV10-3 and TRBJ2-2, with TRBD1 matching 9 bases. Germline lookup yields CDR1 ENHRY and CDR2 SYGVKD. The CDR3 totals 13 residues. Germline trimming cut 11 bases from V and 7 bases from J; bases unmatched to any gene: 8. The CDR3 protein is CASRTGANGELFF. The CDR3, as DNA: TGTGCCTCTCGGACAGGGGCTAACGGGGAGCTGTTTTTT.

This rearrangement joins TRBV28 to TRBJ2-3; perhaps D is TRBD1 or TRBD2 (6 bases each). The ends were cut back, 6 bases at V and 1 base at J, with 11 bases in the middle. The germline V gene has CDR1 MDHEN and CDR2 SYDVKM. This CDR3 spans 14 amino acids. In nucleotides, the CDR3 is TGTGCCAGCAGGGCGGGACACCGCACAGATACGCAGTATTTT. Amino acids: CASRAGHRTDTQYF.

The chain joins TRBV6-1 to TRBJ2-2; D is ambiguous. This CDR3 spans 14 amino acids. The V end lost 4 bases, the J end lost 4 bases, and 10 bases lay between the germline ends. Germline CDR1 reads MNHNS; CDR2 reads SASEGT. CDR3 sequence reads: CASSAVKVTGELFF. CDR3 coding DNA: TGTGCCAGCAGTGCAGTGAAGGTCACCGGGGAGCTGTTTTTT.

The chain joins TRBV28 to TRBJ2-7, with 8 bases matching TRBD1. CDR1 and CDR2 (germline): MDHEN, SYDVKM. This CDR3 comprises 16 residues. Trimming took 6 bases from V and 5 from J; bases not matched to a gene: 15. The CDR3 sequence is CASRPPGQVTPNEQYF. CDR3 nucleotides: TGTGCCAGCAGACCTCCGGGACAGGTAACCCCCAACGAGCAGTACTTC.

This clone was picked up one time. V and J are TRBV5-6 and TRBJ1-2; TRBD1 matches at 7 bases. V lost 5 bases to trimming and J lost 2 bases; unmatched junction nucleotides: 15. There are 17 residues in the CDR3. Germline CDR1 is SGHDT and CDR2 is YYEEEE. The DNA for the CDR3 is TGTGCCAGCAGGGGGGGCCCAGACAGGGCTTTCAACTATGGCTACACCTTC. Translated: CASRGGPDRAFNYGYTF.